The 5 T cell receptor beta chains below were found in one sample sequenced in a study of CD8 T cells in Susac syndrome. RNA totalling about 0.5 to 1 ug underwent reverse transcription with random hexamers. TCRdb independently ran MiXCR on the immunoSEQ multiplex PCR reads; one entry per CDR3 protein. The repertoire holds some 190,000 distinct CDR3 sequences, with about 94% as singletons. Sample: CD4+ T cells from PBMCs. These receptor sequences come from a human donor in good health.

The rearrangement uses TRBV11-2 and TRBJ2-3; D may be TRBD2 (5 bases). This CDR3 comprises 16 residues. The V gene's germline CDR1 is SGHAT and CDR2 FQNNGV. V lost 1 base to trimming and J lost 3 bases, with 14 bases between them. CDR3 protein: CASSLVRESLTDTQYF. CDR3 nucleotide sequence: TGTGCCAGCAGCTTAGTTCGGGAATCCCTAACAGATACGCAGTATTTT.

The chain combines TRBV20-1 with TRBJ1-5; D ambiguous. This CDR3 is built from 14 residues. V was shortened by 1 base and J by 7 bases, with 14 bases between the two germline ends. The V gene's germline CDR1 is DFQATT and CDR2 SNEGSKA (reference sequence). The CDR3 region is CSARAPGLGQPQHF. The CDR3 DNA sequence: TGCAGTGCTAGAGCGCCCGGGCTTGGACAGCCCCAGCATTTT.

This chain connects TRBV3-1 to TRBJ2-1, with D possibly TRBD2 on 6 matching bases. The V and J ends lost 0 bases and 13 bases respectively, with 16 bases between them. Germline V gene lookup returns CDR1 LGHDT and CDR2 YNNKEL (reference sequence). The CDR3 contains 14 residues. CDR3 nucleotide sequence: TGTGCCAGCAGCCAAGATGCGGGGCCTTCCCTCCAGTTCTTC. Residues: CASSQDAGPSLQFF.

The chain links TRBV20-1 to TRBJ1-1; 8 nucleotides line up with TRBD1. After removal of 2 bases from V and 2 bases from J, the junction contained 7 bases not matched to a gene. Germline CDR1 reads DFQATT; CDR2 reads SNEGSKA (reference sequence). CDR3 length equals 15 residues. This CDR3 reads CSARRSGQANTEAFF. The CDR3 nucleotides read TGCAGTGCTAGACGGTCGGGACAGGCAAACACTGAAGCTTTCTTT.

The chain has TRBV3-1 and TRBJ2-5; D uncertain. There are 14 residues in the CDR3. Trimming cost V 4 bases and J 4 bases, with 13 bases left between them. Germline V lookup: CDR1 LGHDT, CDR2 YNNKEL (reference sequence). This CDR3 reads CASSLWGRGETQYF. Here the CDR3 DNA reads TGTGCCAGCAGCCTGTGGGGTCGCGGAGAGACCCAGTACTTC.